The 22 T cell receptor beta chains presented below share a single source sample, sequenced in a study of prognosis after radiotherapy for stage I lung cancer. TCR beta CDR3 was amplified from genomic DNA by two-round multiplex PCR. Primers targeting each individual TRBV and TRBJ gene were applied in first-round PCR. TCRdb fed the multiplex PCR reads into MiXCR, producing one record per CDR3 protein. The sample records approximately 22,000 distinct CDR3 sequences, more than 40% being singletons. The source was PBMCs, collected before or after stereotactic body radiation therapy (not recorded which). These receptors were obtained from a donor aged 50 or older with non-small cell lung cancer.

In this sample, this clonotype turned up many times. The rearrangement links TRBV12-5 to TRBJ2-1; the match to TRBD1 covers 7 bases. This CDR3 contains 13 residues. After removal of 6 bases from V and 8 bases from J, the junction contained 7 bases not matched to a gene. Germline assignment: CDR1 LGHNT and CDR2 FRNRAP. In DNA form, the CDR3 reads TGTGCTAGTGGGATCGGACAGGTGGATGAGCAGTTCTTC. Residues: CASGIGQVDEQFF. Combining the CDR3 with reference TRBV12-5 and TRBJ2-1 gives the whole variable domain DARVTQTPRHKVTEMGQEVTMRCQPILGHNTVFWYRQTMMQGLELLAYFRNRAPLDDSGMPKDRFSAEMPDATLATLKIQPSEPRDSAVYFCASGIGQVDEQFFGPGTRLTVL.

V gene TRBV11-2 combines with J gene TRBJ1-2, with D uncertain. Looked up from germline, CDR1 is SGHAT and CDR2 is FQNNGV. V lost 2 bases and J lost 7, with 11 bases in between. This CDR3 is built from 13 residues. The CDR3 coding sequence is TGTGCCAGCAGCTTATGGGTTAGGGTTGGCTACACCTTC. Protein product: CASSLWVRVGYTF.

By sample fraction, this clonotype is medium-sized. The chain joins TRBV12-3 or TRBV12-4 to TRBJ2-2; D might be TRBD2 (5 bases). The V and J ends lost 6 bases and 3 bases respectively, with 11 bases between them. The CDR3 has 14 residues. DNA of the CDR3: TGTGCCAGCAGGAAACTAGATTACACCGGGGAGCTGTTTTTT. It translates to CASRKLDYTGELFF.

This clonotype has at least ten counts. V is TRBV7-6 and J is TRBJ2-5; 8 nucleotides align to TRBD1. V trimming: 3 bases; J trimming: 2 bases; junction bases outside the gene matches: 5. The germline gives CDR1 SGHVS, CDR2 FNYEAQ. There are 15 residues in the CDR3. This chain's CDR3 is CASSFRTGLQETQYF. Written as DNA, the CDR3 is TGTGCCAGCAGCTTCCGGACAGGGTTGCAAGAGACCCAGTACTTC.

This clonotype was detected only a few times. This sequence joins TRBV7-3 and TRBJ2-6; 8 bases map to TRBD1. Germline-derived CDR1 and CDR2 are SGHTA and FQGTGA. This CDR3 has 18 amino acids. V shed 5 bases, J shed 1 base, and the junction held 10 bases outside the gene matches. CDR3: CASSPMTGVNSGANVLTF. The CDR3 DNA follows: TGTGCCAGCAGCCCGATGACAGGGGTGAATTCTGGGGCCAACGTCCTGACTTTC.

This clonotype has at least ten counts. This chain joins TRBV7-9 and TRBJ1-1; D unclear. The germline gives CDR1 SEHNR, CDR2 FQNEAQ (reference sequence). This CDR3 spans 16 amino acids. Trimming cost V 2 bases and J 4 bases, with 17 bases left between them. CDR3: CASSLKPGIEGTEAFF. The CDR3 DNA sequence: TGTGCCAGCAGCTTAAAACCGGGAATAGAGGGCACTGAAGCTTTCTTT.

This clonotype showed up many times. The V and J genes are TRBV28 and TRBJ2-5, with TRBD1 matching 7 bases. This CDR3 is built from 15 residues. J lost 1 base, V lost 3 bases, and 5 bases had no gene match. The germline V gene encodes CDR1 MDHEN and CDR2 SYDVKM. The CDR3 reads CASSLGTESQETQYF. The CDR3 nucleotides read TGTGCCAGCAGTTTGGGGACAGAGAGCCAAGAGACCCAGTACTTC.

The chain recombines TRBV5-1 with TRBJ1-4; D might be TRBD1 (5 bases). The ends were cut back, 3 bases at V and 4 bases at J, with 10 bases in the middle. Germline CDR1 is SGHRS and CDR2 is YFSETQ. This CDR3 is 14 amino acids long. CDR3 nucleotide sequence: TGCGCCAGCAGCTACGGACAAGATAATGAAAAACTGTTTTTT. It encodes CASSYGQDNEKLFF.

This clonotype was found many times. The chain recombines TRBV24-1 with TRBJ2-1; tentatively, D is TRBD2 (5 bases). CDR3 size: 14 residues. Germline V gene sequence: CDR1 KGHDR, CDR2 SFDVKD. V was clipped by 0 bases and J by 11 bases, with 13 bases between them. The CDR3 region is CATSDLLRTGKQFF. Here the CDR3 DNA reads TGTGCCACCAGTGATTTGCTAAGGACTGGGAAGCAGTTCTTC.

Of note for this clonotype: The germline gene is not matched at one end of the junction; a read error may be the cause. This chain connects TRBV11-3 to TRBJ2-1; D gene ambiguous. This CDR3 spans 14 amino acids. Germline V gene data show CDR1 as SGHNT and CDR2 as YENEEA. The CDR3 sequence is CTSSLVVSYSEQFF. CDR3 bases: TGTACCAGCAGCTTAGTGGTCTCCTACAGTGAGCAGTTCTTC.

In this sample, this clonotype turned up many times. The genes are TRBV28 and TRBJ2-1; 7 positions match TRBD1. CDR3 length: 15 amino acids. The germline V gene has CDR1 MDHEN and CDR2 SYDVKM. Trimming at V came to 6 bases and at J to 2 bases, leaving 7 bases not matched to a gene. CDR3 sequence reads: CASSETGYPYNEQFF. For the CDR3, the DNA is TGTGCCAGCAGCGAGACAGGGTACCCCTACAATGAGCAGTTCTTC. The entire variable domain, with the rest obtained from reference TRBV28 and TRBJ2-1, is as follows: DVKVTQSSRYLVKRTGEKVFLECVQDMDHENMFWYRQDPGLGLRLIYFSYDVKMKEKGDIPEGYSVSREKKERFSLILESASTNQTSMYLCASSETGYPYNEQFFGPGTRLTVL.

Only one count was recorded for this clonotype. A single base separates this from a much larger clone, so it may be a read error. This chain joins TRBV15 and TRBJ2-5, with 7 nucleotides matching TRBD1. V shed 4 bases and J 2 bases; nucleotides not matched to a gene: 10. CDR1 is LNHNV and CDR2 is YYDKDF in the germline V gene (reference sequence). The CDR3 sequence is 16 residues long. CDR3 coding DNA: TGTGCCACCAGCATAACTTCCGGGACAGAACAAGAGACCCAGTACTTC. Its protein is CATSITSGTEQETQYF.

With regard to this clonotype: A far larger clone is one base from this, pointing to a likely read error. The rearrangement joins TRBV6-1 to TRBJ1-1, with D perhaps matching TRBD1 (6 bases). Germline CDR1 is MNHNS and CDR2 is SASEGT. CDR3 size: 13 residues. Trimming removed 6 bases from V and 5 bases from J, with 13 bases in between. For the CDR3, the DNA is TGTGCCAGCAGGTACAGGGAAGTAACTGAAGCTTTCTTT. Residues: CASRYREVTEAFF.

This clonotype ranks as medium-sized. The chain links TRBV6-4 to TRBJ2-1; TRBD2 agrees at 8 bases. Per germline, CDR1 MRHNA and CDR2 SNTAGT. This CDR3 is 16 amino acids long. Unmatched junction bases numbered 6, after V lost 2 bases and J lost 3 bases. CDR3: CASSDGRAGDYNEQFF. The DNA for the CDR3 is TGTGCCAGCAGTGACGGTCGAGCGGGAGACTACAATGAGCAGTTCTTC.

For the CDR3, the DNA is TGTGCCAGCAGCGAACTAGCGGGAGATGGAGATACGCAGTATTTT. This gives the protein CASSELAGDGDTQYF. The chain uses TRBV6-2 or TRBV6-3 and TRBJ2-3; 11 bases are a match to TRBD2. CDR1 is MNHEY, CDR2 SVGEGT, per germline. CDR3 length equals 15 residues. V was pared by 6 bases and J by 5 bases, with 7 bases of the junction left unmatched.

The rearrangement links TRBV6-1 to TRBJ1-5; possibly TRBD1 for D (5 bases). Germline V lookup: CDR1 MNHNS, CDR2 SASEGT. The CDR3 runs to 15 residues. With 8 bases removed from V and 0 bases from J, the gap between germline ends came to 14 bases. The CDR3 region has the DNA TGTGCCAGCCGGATCAGGGAGTATAGCAATCAGCCCCAGCATTTT. Encoded protein: CASRIREYSNQPQHF.

This clonotype is labeled as medium-sized. The rearrangement links TRBV12-3 or TRBV12-4 to TRBJ2-2; D is ambiguous. The CDR3 has 13 residues. V lost 5 bases and J 6 bases, leaving 10 bases between the germline ends. The DNA of the CDR3 is TGTGCCAGCAGTCCCCCCCCCCCCGGGGAGCTGTTTTTT. Amino acid sequence: CASSPPPPGELFF.

The chain combines TRBV7-6 with TRBJ2-3, with a weak D call TRBD1 (5 bases). Trimming removed 2 bases from V and 4 bases from J, with 13 bases in between. In germline, CDR1 is SGHVS, CDR2 FNYEAQ. This CDR3 has 15 residues. CDR3 sequence: CASSLNLMGPDTQYF. CDR3 DNA: TGTGCCAGCAGCTTAAACTTAATGGGGCCAGATACGCAGTATTTT.

Details on this clonotype: A read error is likely here: a far larger clone is one base away. The V gene is TRBV6-5, the J gene TRBJ1-2; D call uncertain. There are 12 residues in the CDR3. In germline, CDR1 is MNHEY, CDR2 SVGAGI. CDR3 nucleotides: TGTGCCAGCAGCCCTCAATTCTATCGCTACACCTTC. Residues: CASSPQFYRYTF.

This clonotype was observed many times. This chain links TRBV6-2 or TRBV6-3 with TRBJ2-3; the match to TRBD2 covers 9 bases. Germline-derived CDR1 and CDR2 are MNHEY and SVGEGT. CDR3 length: 18 amino acids. V shed 0 bases and J 5 bases; nucleotides not matched to a gene: 12. CDR3 amino acids: CASSYSMSLAGWVDTQYF. Here the CDR3 DNA reads TGTGCCAGCAGTTACTCGATGTCCCTAGCGGGGTGGGTAGATACGCAGTATTTT.

This clonotype was seen ten or more times. The genes are TRBV7-3 and TRBJ2-1; 8 nucleotides align to TRBD2. Germline values: CDR1 SGHTA, CDR2 FQGTGA. V was clipped by 1 base and J by 5 bases; unmatched bases: 4. The CDR3 consists of 15 residues. CDR3 bases: TGTGCCAGCAGCTTAAGCGGGAGGACTGACAATGAGCAGTTCTTC. Translation gives CASSLSGRTDNEQFF.

Turning to this clonotype: This may be a read error: a much more frequent sequence differs by one nucleotide. This sequence joins TRBV20-1 and TRBJ2-5; 11 nucleotides agree with TRBD2. With 1 base clipped from V and 5 bases from J, the junction kept 3 bases outside the gene matches. The CDR3 has 14 amino acids. Germline V gene sequence: CDR1 DFQATT, CDR2 SNEGSKA (reference sequence). The CDR3 region is CSARVSGREETQYF. Written as DNA, the CDR3 is TGCAGTGCTAGAGTTAGCGGGAGGGAGGAGACCCAGTACTTC.